This TCR beta chain comes out of a study of blood T cell repertoires in COVID-19. The CDR3 is 13 amino acids. V was cut by 4 bases and J by 0 bases, with 7 bases left in between. Germline lookup yields CDR1 SQVTM and CDR2 ANQGSEA. The repertoire was sequenced with immunoSEQ multiplex PCR; TCRdb's copy has only in-frame clones and lacks some. The profile shows 250,000 to 350,000 clones, 88% of them singletons. This receptor was identified in a woman younger than 45 with COVID-19, enrolled during active disease. Sequencing was done on a sample of peripheral blood. The chain is built from TRBV29-1 and TRBJ1-3, with D uncertain. The CDR3 loop reads CSVGATSGNTIYF. The CDR3 DNA sequence: TGCAGCGTTGGGGCGACCTCTGGAAACACCATATATTTT.